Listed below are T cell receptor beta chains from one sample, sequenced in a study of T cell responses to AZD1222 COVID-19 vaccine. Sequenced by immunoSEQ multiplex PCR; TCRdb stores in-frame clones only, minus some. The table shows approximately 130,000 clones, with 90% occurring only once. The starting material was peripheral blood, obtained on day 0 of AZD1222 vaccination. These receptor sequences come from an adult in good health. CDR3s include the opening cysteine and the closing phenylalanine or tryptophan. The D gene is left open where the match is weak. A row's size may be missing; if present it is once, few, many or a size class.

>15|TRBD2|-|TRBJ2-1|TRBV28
CASSAPGLAGGEQFF
TGTGCCAGCAGTGCCCCCGGACTAGCGGGCGGGGAGCAGTTCTTC
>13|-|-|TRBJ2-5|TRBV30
CAWSVLAKETQYF
TGTGCCTGGAGTGTATTGGCGAAGGAGACCCAGTACTTC
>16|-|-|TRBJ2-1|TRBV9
CASSGRFVRPYNEQFF
TGTGCCAGCAGCGGCAGATTTGTTAGACCCTACAATGAGCAGTTCTTC
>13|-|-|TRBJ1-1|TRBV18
CASSSTGNTEAFF
TGTGCCAGCTCGAGCACAGGGAACACTGAAGCTTTCTTT
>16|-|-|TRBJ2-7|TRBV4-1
CASSQGTLPTPYEQYF
TGCGCCAGCAGCCAAGGCACCCTACCCACTCCCTACGAGCAGTACTTC
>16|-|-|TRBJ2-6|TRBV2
CASRGGVTSGANVLTF
TGTGCCAGCAGAGGGGGAGTTACCTCTGGGGCCAACGTCCTGACTTTC
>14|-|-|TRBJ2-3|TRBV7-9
CASSLAGGADTQYF
TGTGCCAGCAGCTTAGCCGGGGGAGCAGATACGCAGTATTTT
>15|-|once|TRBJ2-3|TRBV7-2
CASSARPPRTDTQYF
TGTGCCAGCAGCGCTAGACCGCCACGCACAGATACGCAGTATTTT
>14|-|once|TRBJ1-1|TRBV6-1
CASSEAGQDTEAFF
TGTGCCAGCAGTGAAGCGGGGCAGGACACTGAAGCTTTCTTT
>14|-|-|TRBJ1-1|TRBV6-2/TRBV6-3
CASSPQGGGTEAFF
TGTGCCAGCAGTCCGCAGGGAGGAGGAACTGAAGCTTTCTTT
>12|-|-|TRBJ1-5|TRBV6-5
CASSHPDQPQHF
TGTGCCAGCAGTCACCCGGACCAGCCCCAGCATTTT
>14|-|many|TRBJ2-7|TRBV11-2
CASSLFGSSYEQYF
TGTGCCAGCAGCTTATTTGGTTCCTCCTACGAGCAGTACTTC
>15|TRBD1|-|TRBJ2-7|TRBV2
CASSEEVGTAYEQYF
TGTGCCAGCAGTGAAGAAGTCGGGACAGCCTACGAGCAGTACTTC
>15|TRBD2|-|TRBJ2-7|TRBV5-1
CASSLGVAGSYEQYF
TGCGCCAGCAGCTTGGGAGTAGCGGGTTCCTACGAGCAGTACTTC
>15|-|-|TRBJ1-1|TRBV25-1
CASSSPSSWNTEAFF
TGTGCCAGCAGCTCCCCGAGTTCATGGAACACTGAAGCTTTCTTT
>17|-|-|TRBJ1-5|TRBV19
CASSPPLFWGVNQPQHF
TGTGCCAGTAGTCCCCCTCTATTTTGGGGGGTGAATCAGCCCCAGCATTTT
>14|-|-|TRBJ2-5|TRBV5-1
CASSLQGFQETQYF
TGCGCCAGCAGCCTACAGGGATTCCAAGAGACCCAGTACTTC
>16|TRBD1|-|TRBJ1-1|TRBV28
CASSRGQGIGTTEAFF
TGTGCCAGCAGTAGGGGACAGGGGATAGGAACCACTGAAGCTTTCTTT
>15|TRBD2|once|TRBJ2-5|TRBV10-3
CAISTTSGDQETQYF
TGTGCCATCAGTACGACTAGCGGAGATCAAGAGACCCAGTACTTC
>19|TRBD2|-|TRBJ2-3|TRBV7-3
CASSSIGTSGSQAYDTQYF
TGTGCCAGCAGCTCAATAGGGACTAGCGGGAGTCAGGCGTATGATACGCAGTATTTT
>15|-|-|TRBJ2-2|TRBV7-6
CASSVAGTPTGELFF
TGTGCCAGCAGCGTAGCCGGGACACCCACCGGGGAGCTGTTTTTT
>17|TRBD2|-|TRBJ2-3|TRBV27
CASSPTGLAGVRDTQYF
TGTGCCAGCAGTCCCACCGGACTAGCGGGAGTGAGAGATACGCAGTATTTT
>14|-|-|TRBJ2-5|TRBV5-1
CASSLAAGMETQYF
TGCGCCAGCAGCTTGGCGGCAGGTATGGAGACCCAGTACTTC
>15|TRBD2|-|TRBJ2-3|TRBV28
CASSLLAEIWDTQYF
TGTGCCAGCAGCCTACTAGCGGAAATCTGGGATACGCAGTATTTT
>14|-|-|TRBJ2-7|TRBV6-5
CASKRTEASYEQYF
TGTGCCAGCAAGCGGACAGAAGCGTCTTACGAGCAGTACTTC
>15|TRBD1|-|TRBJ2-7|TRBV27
CASSSPVRGKYEQYF
TGTGCCAGCAGTTCTCCGGTCAGGGGGAAGTACGAGCAGTACTTC
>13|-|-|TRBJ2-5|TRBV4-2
CASSQALLETQYF
TGTGCCAGCAGCCAAGCCCTACTAGAGACCCAGTACTTC
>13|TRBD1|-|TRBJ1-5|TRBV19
CASSTQGGQPQHF
TGTGCCAGTAGTACGCAGGGGGGGCAGCCCCAGCATTTT
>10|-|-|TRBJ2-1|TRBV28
CASSGPGEFF
TGTGCCAGCAGCGGACCCGGAGAGTTCTTC
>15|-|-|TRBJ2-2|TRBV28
CASSFLDRNTGELFF
TGTGCCAGCAGTTTCCTAGACCGGAACACCGGGGAGCTGTTTTTT
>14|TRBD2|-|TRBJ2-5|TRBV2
CASGLAVYQETQYF
TGTGCCAGCGGCCTAGCGGTGTACCAAGAGACCCAGTACTTC
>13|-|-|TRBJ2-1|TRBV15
CATSRVPWDEQFF
TGTGCCACCAGCAGAGTCCCTTGGGATGAGCAGTTCTTC
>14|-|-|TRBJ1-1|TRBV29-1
CSVGILNSGAEAFF
TGCAGCGTTGGAATTCTTAACTCTGGGGCTGAAGCTTTCTTT
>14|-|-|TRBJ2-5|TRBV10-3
CAIRDSSAAETQYF
TGTGCCATCAGGGACAGCTCAGCGGCTGAGACCCAGTACTTC
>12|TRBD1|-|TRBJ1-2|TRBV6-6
CASSYGQGSYTF
TGTGCCAGCAGTTACGGACAGGGCAGCTACACCTTC
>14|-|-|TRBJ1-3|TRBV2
CASSDPRGGNTIYF
TGTGCCAGCAGTGACCCAAGGGGAGGAAACACCATATATTTT
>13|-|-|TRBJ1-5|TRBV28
CASSLDRVQPQHF
TGTGCCAGCAGTTTAGACCGGGTTCAGCCCCAGCATTTT